The rows below give T cell receptor beta chains drawn from one sample of a study of control samples from healthy donors and cancer patients. Sequencing was performed with immunoSEQ multiplex PCR; in TCRdb, only in-frame clones are kept and a portion is missing. The sample consists of some 130,000 clones, less than 95% of them appearing once. Sequencing was carried out using blood. These receptors were collected from a man in his late teens or twenties in good health. The CDR3 runs from the conserved cysteine through the conserved F or W. The D gene is left open where the match is weak. Clone size is shown for a subset of rows, as once, few, many or a class of expanded clone.

j_gene,abundance,v_gene,d_gene,CDR3nt,CDR3aa
TRBJ2-1,.,TRBV6-6,.,TGTGCCAGCGAGGGGGGGCGGGATGAGCAGTTCTTC,CASEGGRDEQFF
TRBJ1-4,.,TRBV2,TRBD1,TGTGCCGTGGACAGGGATGAAAAACTGTTTTTT,CAVDRDEKLFF
TRBJ2-7,.,TRBV4-1,.,TGCGCCAGCAGCCTTTTCCCACCGGTGGGGTCCTACGAGCAGTACTTC,CASSLFPPVGSYEQYF
TRBJ2-5,once,TRBV3-1/TRBV3-2,.,TGTGCCAGCAGCCAAGGGGTGGAGACCCAGTACTTC,CASSQGVETQYF
TRBJ2-7,.,TRBV30,.,TGTGCCTGGAGTGCAGGGCCCTACGAGCAGTACTTC,CAWSAGPYEQYF
TRBJ1-1,.,TRBV5-1,TRBD1,TGCGCCAGCAGCTTCACAGGGGGCCTGCTCACTGAAGCTTTCTTT,CASSFTGGLLTEAFF
TRBJ1-5,.,TRBV29-1,.,TGCAGCGTTGTTGGGGCTGGGAATCAGCCCCAGCATTTT,CSVVGAGNQPQHF
TRBJ1-1,.,TRBV12-3/TRBV12-4,.,TGTGCCAGCAGTTTCGCGGGCACTGAAGCTTTCTTT,CASSFAGTEAFF
TRBJ1-3,.,TRBV3-1/TRBV3-2,.,TGTGCCAGCAGCCAAGAAGGACCCAGGATCTCTGGAAACACCATATATTTT,CASSQEGPRISGNTIYF
TRBJ1-1,.,TRBV7-3,.,TGTGCCAGCAGCTTAAATGGGGGGGCGAACACTGAAGCTTTCTTT,CASSLNGGANTEAFF
TRBJ1-2,.,TRBV2,.,TGTGCCGGCACCCGGGCCCTCTATGGCTACACCTTC,CAGTRALYGYTF
TRBJ1-3,.,TRBV18,.,TGTGCCAGCTCACAAGGACTAAGCTCTGGAAACACCATATATTTT,CASSQGLSSGNTIYF
TRBJ1-1,.,TRBV3-1/TRBV3-2,.,TGTGCCAGCAGCCTAAGGGGAGGGTTCTCAAACACTGAAGCTTTCTTT,CASSLRGGFSNTEAFF
TRBJ2-7,few,TRBV3-1/TRBV3-2,.,TGTGCCAGCAGCCGAGACACCTACTACGAGCAGTACTTC,CASSRDTYYEQYF
TRBJ2-5,.,TRBV7-9,.,TGTGCCAGCAGCCTCCAACGGACAGCCCCAGAGACCCAGTACTTC,CASSLQRTAPETQYF
TRBJ2-7,few,TRBV5-1,TRBD1,TGCGCCAGCAGCCCTCGGACAGGAACCTACGAGCAGTACTTC,CASSPRTGTYEQYF
TRBJ1-5,.,TRBV3-1/TRBV3-2,.,TGTGCCAGCAGCTCAGAAACCGAACCCCAGCATTTT,CASSSETEPQHF
TRBJ1-1,.,TRBV29-1,TRBD1,TGCAGCGTCGTCAGGGGGTTTGGTGAAGCTTTCTTT,CSVVRGFGEAFF
TRBJ1-6,.,TRBV6-5,.,TGTGCCAGCAGTACAGGGCGAAATTCACCCCTCCACTTT,CASSTGRNSPLHF
TRBJ1-1,.,TRBV18,TRBD1,TGTGCCAGCTCACCGTCCGGGACAGTATACACTGAAGCTTTCTTT,CASSPSGTVYTEAFF
TRBJ2-6,once,TRBV7-3,.,TGTGCCAGCAGCGCCCCGGGACTGAAGTCTGGGGCCAACGTCCTGACTTTC,CASSAPGLKSGANVLTF
TRBJ1-2,.,TRBV5-1,.,TGCGCCAGCAGCTTTTCACAGGGAACCTATGGCTACACCTTC,CASSFSQGTYGYTF
TRBJ1-5,few,TRBV6-5,TRBD1,TGTGCCAGCAGTTACTCGGTGCCAGGGGGCAGTCAGCCCCAGCATTTT,CASSYSVPGGSQPQHF
TRBJ2-2,.,TRBV11-3,.,TGTGCCAGCAGCGGCCGGGACACACGGAACACCGGGGAGCTGTTTTTT,CASSGRDTRNTGELFF
TRBJ1-3,.,TRBV11-2,TRBD1,TGTGCCAGCAGCTTACGGACAGGGCCGCCGGGAAACACCATATATTTT,CASSLRTGPPGNTIYF
TRBJ2-2,.,TRBV30,.,TGTGCCTGGAGTGTGCCCGGGGAGCTGTTTTTT,CAWSVPGELFF
TRBJ2-5,.,TRBV12-5,TRBD2,TGTGCTAGTGCCGGCGGGGGAGCGGAGACCCAGTACTTC,CASAGGGAETQYF
TRBJ1-3,few,TRBV5-1,.,TGCGCCAGCAGCTCCCAAGGGGGGAACACCATATATTTT,CASSSQGGNTIYF
TRBJ1-6,few,TRBV6-1,.,TGTGCCAGCAGTGAACCGCCCAGGGTTAATTCACCCCTCCACTTT,CASSEPPRVNSPLHF
TRBJ1-2,.,TRBV5-1,.,TGCGCCAGCAGCTTGGGAGGGACAGGCTACACCTTC,CASSLGGTGYTF
TRBJ1-2,.,TRBV20-1,.,TGCAGTGCTAGTCTGGATCGCTACACCTTC,CSASLDRYTF
TRBJ2-5,.,TRBV3-1/TRBV3-2,TRBD2,TGTGCCAGCAGCCAAGATTACGCGGGGGGATTTCAAGAGACCCAGTACTTC,CASSQDYAGGFQETQYF
TRBJ1-2,once,TRBV3-1/TRBV3-2,.,TGTGCCAGCAGCCAAGTGGGACGGCGCTTTCGATATGGCTACACCTTC,CASSQVGRRFRYGYTF
TRBJ2-3,.,TRBV11-2,TRBD1,TGTGCCAGCAGCTCAAGGACAGGGGAATATACAGATACGCAGTATTTT,CASSSRTGEYTDTQYF
TRBJ1-2,.,TRBV5-4,.,TGTGCCAGCAGCTTGGGAGGGGCGCAGGGCGTTGGCTACACCTTC,CASSLGGAQGVGYTF
TRBJ2-7,.,TRBV7-6,TRBD2,TGTGCCAGCAGCTCGGGACTAGCGGGGGTCCCCTACGAGCAGTACTTC,CASSSGLAGVPYEQYF
TRBJ1-5,.,TRBV19,TRBD1,TGTGCCAGTAAGGACAGGGGGCGTGCGTCCAGCAATCAGCCCCAGCATTTT,CASKDRGRASSNQPQHF
TRBJ2-1,.,TRBV10-3,TRBD2,TGTGCCTCCTCGGAAGCGGGGGGGCCCAGCACAAATGAGCAGTTCTTC,CASSEAGGPSTNEQFF
TRBJ1-2,once,TRBV12-3/TRBV12-4,.,TGTGCCAGCAGTGTACACGATAACTATGGCTACACCTTC,CASSVHDNYGYTF
TRBJ1-1,.,TRBV2,TRBD1,TGTGCCAGCAGGGGCGGACAGGGGCGCGCGTACACTGAAGCTTTCTTT,CASRGGQGRAYTEAFF
TRBJ1-2,.,TRBV6-5,.,TGTGCCAGCAGTTACTCCGGGACACCAACTAACTATGGCTACACCTTC,CASSYSGTPTNYGYTF
TRBJ2-1,.,TRBV30,.,TGTGCCTGGAGTGTTCTCGGCGTTAGCGGCTACAATGAGCAGTTCTTC,CAWSVLGVSGYNEQFF
TRBJ1-6,.,TRBV19,.,TGTGCCAGTAGTCGGGGTTATAATTCACCCCTCCACTTT,CASSRGYNSPLHF
TRBJ2-2,once,TRBV6-5,.,TGTGCCAGCAGGGCAGGATTAAACACCGGGGAGCTGTTTTTT,CASRAGLNTGELFF
TRBJ1-5,.,TRBV4-1,TRBD1,TGCGCCAGCAGCCAAGCAGGGGGGCTCCAGCCCCAGCATTTT,CASSQAGGLQPQHF
TRBJ1-1,once,TRBV3-1/TRBV3-2,TRBD1,TGTGCCAGCAACCGCGGAGGGGGCTTGGGCACTGAAGCTTTCTTT,CASNRGGGLGTEAFF
TRBJ1-1,.,TRBV6-5,.,TGTGCCAGCAAGAGGGAGGGAAGCACTGAAGCTTTCTTT,CASKREGSTEAFF
TRBJ1-5,.,TRBV4-1,.,TGCGCCAGCAGCCAGGACGCTCAGGGGAAAGGCAATCAGCCCCAGCATTTT,CASSQDAQGKGNQPQHF
TRBJ1-1,few,TRBV6-5,.,TGTGCCAGCCGGCAGGGCCGGATTACGAACACTGAAGCTTTCTTT,CASRQGRITNTEAFF
TRBJ1-1,.,TRBV5-4,.,TGTGCCAGCAGCGGTACCAGGGGATATACTGAAGCTTTCTTT,CASSGTRGYTEAFF
TRBJ1-3,.,TRBV19,.,TGTGCCAGTAGTCAAAGTTGGTCCAGGAACACCATATATTTT,CASSQSWSRNTIYF
TRBJ2-1,once,TRBV6-1,.,TGTGCCAGCAGTGACCGAGGGGGGGGCTACAATGAGCAGTTCTTC,CASSDRGGGYNEQFF
TRBJ2-3,once,TRBV7-7,.,TGTGCCAGCAGCCCCGGGGGGCACACAGATACGCAGTATTTT,CASSPGGHTDTQYF